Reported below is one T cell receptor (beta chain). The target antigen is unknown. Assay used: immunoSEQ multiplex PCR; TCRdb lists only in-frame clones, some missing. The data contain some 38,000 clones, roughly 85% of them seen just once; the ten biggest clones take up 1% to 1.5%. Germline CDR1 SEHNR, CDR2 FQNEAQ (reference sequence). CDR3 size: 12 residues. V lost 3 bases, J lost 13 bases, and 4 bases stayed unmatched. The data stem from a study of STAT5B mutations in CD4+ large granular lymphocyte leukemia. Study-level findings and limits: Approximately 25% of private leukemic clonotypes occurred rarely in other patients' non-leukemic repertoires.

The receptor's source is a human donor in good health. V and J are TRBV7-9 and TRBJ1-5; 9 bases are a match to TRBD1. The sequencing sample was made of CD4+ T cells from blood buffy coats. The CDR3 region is CASSFPGTGQHF. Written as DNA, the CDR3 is TGTGCCAGCAGCTTTCCGGGGACAGGGCAGCATTTT.